This T cell receptor beta chain was observed in a study of blood T cells in healthy people across ages. V dropped 5 bases and J dropped 9; count of bases not matched to a gene: 4. Germline assignment: CDR1 SEHNR and CDR2 FQNEAQ (reference sequence). The CDR3 totals 12 residues. Next came a second PCR, run for about 6 to 12 cycles, which used a sample-barcoded 5' primer along with a J-beta primer mix. TCRdb re-called the 5' RACE reads through MiXCR, storing one row per CDR3 protein. The sample has over a million distinct CDR3 sequences; about 25% are singletons. The amount of total RNA extracted per sample was at least 5.5 micrograms. These data were also reused for a study on T cells of mothers and their children. Per that paper: Each donor was one of three healthy Caucasian mothers or one of their six children. Amplification in the second PCR used the M1S primer, which added sample barcodes and 2-4 random nucleotides. Thymic selection molds TCR recombination output in a comparable way in related and unrelated pairs.

This TCR was recovered from a girl aged 2 to 10 in good health. This sequence joins TRBV7-9 and TRBJ2-1, with 7 bases lining up with TRBD2. What was sequenced was blood. In DNA form, the CDR3 reads TGTGCCAGCAGCCATCGACTAGCTGAGCAGTTCTTC. Amino acid sequence: CASSHRLAEQFF.